The 20 T cell receptor beta chains below all came from one sample that was sequenced in a study of cytomegalovirus exposure and HLA in healthy donors. Primers included in the PCR were 60 Vbeta and 13 Jbeta primers. Sequencing was performed with immunoSEQ multiplex PCR; in TCRdb, only in-frame clones are kept and a portion is missing. The table lists approximately 120,000 clones, with 1% in the top ten. Specimen: PBMCs. These TCRs come from a man younger than 30 in good health and CMV-seronegative.

The chain couples TRBV29-1 to TRBJ2-3; D unresolved. This CDR3 contains 13 residues. Trimming shortened V by 3 bases and J by 2 bases, and 9 bases separated the two germline ends. In germline, CDR1 is SQVTM, CDR2 ANQGSEA. CDR3 sequence (DNA): TGCAGCGTTGAGGGCCGTATCACAGATACGCAGTATTTT. Amino acid sequence: CSVEGRITDTQYF.

The chain recombines TRBV11-2 with TRBJ1-1; 8 bases are a match to TRBD1. This CDR3 has 15 residues. J gave up 5 bases and V 5 bases, and 10 bases lay outside the gene matches. Germline-derived CDR1 and CDR2 are SGHAT and FQNNGV. DNA of the CDR3: TGTGCCAGCAGCCCAGCAGGGGGCCGGGGGACTGAAGCTTTCTTT. Translated, it gives CASSPAGGRGTEAFF.

The chain combines TRBV10-3 with TRBJ2-7; weak D call: TRBD2 (6 bases). V lost 0 bases to trimming and J lost 2 bases, with 11 bases between them. Germline V gene sequence: CDR1 ENHRY, CDR2 SYGVKD. The CDR3 consists of 15 residues. Written as DNA, the CDR3 is TGTGCCATCAGTGAGTCGGAGGGGCGGCCCTACGAGCAGTACTTC. Its protein is CAISESEGRPYEQYF.

V gene TRBV29-1 combines with J gene TRBJ1-4; TRBD1 is a possible D gene (5 bases). Germline CDR1 is SQVTM and CDR2 is ANQGSEA. V lost 8 bases to trimming and J lost 4 bases, with 11 bases between them. The CDR3 has 12 amino acids. CDR3 DNA: TGCAGCTGGCGGGGGAGTAATGAAAAACTGTTTTTT. Translation: CSWRGSNEKLFF.

V is TRBV6-1 and J is TRBJ2-1; no firm D call. Germline values: CDR1 MNHNS, CDR2 SASEGT. The CDR3 sequence is 15 residues long. Trimming stripped 1 base from V and 1 base from J, with 8 bases between. Here the CDR3 reads CASSEVAGSYNEQFF. CDR3 bases: TGTGCCAGCAGTGAAGTTGCAGGTTCCTACAATGAGCAGTTCTTC.

The V call is TRBV5-1, the J call TRBJ1-1, with 9 bases aligning to TRBD1. Germline-derived CDR1 and CDR2 are SGHRS and YFSETQ. J was trimmed by 4 bases and V by 2 bases; bases with no gene match: 6. The CDR3 loop spans 15 amino acids. In DNA form, the CDR3 reads TGCGCCAGCAGCTTTGGGACAGGGTCGGCCACTGAAGCTTTCTTT. As protein: CASSFGTGSATEAFF. Drawing the rest from reference TRBV5-1 and TRBJ1-1, the complete variable domain is KAGVTQTPRYLIKTRGQQVTLSCSPISGHRSVSWYQQTPGQGLQFLFEYFSETQRNKGNFPGRFSGRQFSNSRSEMNVSTLELGDSALYLCASSFGTGSATEAFFGQGTRLTVV.

This chain connects TRBV9 to TRBJ1-1; D is unclear. The CDR3 loop spans 13 amino acids. Germline-derived CDR1 and CDR2 are SGDLS and YYNGEE. The V and J ends lost 3 bases and 2 bases respectively, with 8 bases between them. The CDR3 region is CASSGRGNTEAFF. In DNA, the CDR3 is TGTGCCAGCAGCGGAAGAGGTAACACTGAAGCTTTCTTT.

This sequence joins TRBV29-1 and TRBJ1-2; D uncertain. The CDR3 runs 12 residues. CDR1 is SQVTM, CDR2 ANQGSEA, per germline. The V end lost 6 bases, the J end lost 1 base, and 9 bases lay between the germline ends. CDR3 amino acids: CSVKWSNYGYTF. In DNA form, the CDR3 reads TGCAGCGTGAAATGGAGTAACTATGGCTACACCTTC.

The genes are TRBV5-8 and TRBJ1-5, with D hard to call. Trimming took 0 bases from V and 12 from J, leaving 10 bases between them. Germline-derived CDR1 and CDR2 are SGHTS and YDEGEE. The CDR3 extends over 12 amino acids. CDR3: CASSLDVKLQHF. The DNA for the CDR3 is TGTGCCAGCAGCTTGGATGTTAAGCTCCAGCATTTT.

The V and J genes are TRBV19 and TRBJ2-2; possibly TRBD2 for D (6 bases). Germline V CDR1 and CDR2: LNHDA, SQIVND (reference sequence). The CDR3 has 16 residues. Trimming removed 11 bases at V and 0 bases at J, with 19 bases between. The CDR3 DNA reads TGTGCCTCCCGGAGGGGCAGACAGACGAACACCGGGGAGCTGTTTTTT. It yields the protein CASRRGRQTNTGELFF.

The gene calls are TRBV5-1 and TRBJ2-7, with D possibly matching TRBD1 (5 bases). Trimming removed 4 bases from V and 0 bases from J, with 17 bases in between. Germline CDR1 SGHRS, CDR2 YFSETQ. The CDR3 sequence is 16 residues long. In DNA, the CDR3 is TGCGCCAGCAGCCCTGGCCCAGGGCTCAGCTCCTACGAGCAGTACTTC. It yields the protein CASSPGPGLSSYEQYF.

The chain carries TRBV7-9 and TRBJ2-7; 9 bases align to TRBD1. This CDR3 contains 16 residues. Per germline, CDR1 SEHNR and CDR2 FQNEAQ (reference sequence). J was trimmed by 5 bases and V by 4 bases; bases with no gene match: 12. CDR3 DNA: TGTGCCAGCAGCTCGGATGGGACAGGGTGGATCCACGAGCAGTACTTC. It translates to CASSSDGTGWIHEQYF. Complete variable domain (other parts from reference TRBV7-9 and TRBJ2-7): DTGVSQNPRHKITKRGQNVTFRCDPISEHNRLYWYRQTLGQGPEFLTYFQNEAQLEKSRLLSDRFSAERPKGSFSTLEIQRTEQGDSAMYLCASSSDGTGWIHEQYFGPGTRLTVT.

The chain joins TRBV20-1 to TRBJ1-2; no clear D gene. Trimming left V 6 bases short and J 8 bases short, with 13 bases between. There are 11 residues in the CDR3. Looked up from germline, CDR1 is DFQATT and CDR2 is SNEGSKA (reference sequence). CDR3 protein: CSAEKLGGYTF. The CDR3 DNA reads TGCAGTGCCGAGAAGCTCGGGGGCTACACCTTC.

The rearrangement joins TRBV5-1 to TRBJ1-1; 9 positions match TRBD1. V lost 0 bases to trimming and J lost 4 bases; unmatched junction nucleotides: 10. Germline V CDR1 and CDR2: SGHRS, YFSETQ. This CDR3 has 17 amino acids. The CDR3 nucleotides read TGCGCCAGCAGCTTGGCCCAACAGGGGGCGATAAGCACTGAAGCTTTCTTT. Protein: CASSLAQQGAISTEAFF. The whole variable domain, filled in from reference TRBV5-1 and TRBJ1-1, reads KAGVTQTPRYLIKTRGQQVTLSCSPISGHRSVSWYQQTPGQGLQFLFEYFSETQRNKGNFPGRFSGRQFSNSRSEMNVSTLELGDSALYLCASSLAQQGAISTEAFFGQGTRLTVV.

The chain is built from TRBV28 and TRBJ2-7; the D gene is possibly TRBD2 (5 bases). V gave up 5 bases and J gave up 4 bases, with 15 bases separating them. Germline values: CDR1 MDHEN, CDR2 SYDVKM. This CDR3 spans 14 amino acids. The CDR3 DNA follows: TGTGCCAGCAGTCCCCCGGGCGGGCCATACGAGCAGTACTTC. It is translated as CASSPPGGPYEQYF.

The chain is built from TRBV27 and TRBJ2-5; unclear D gene. This CDR3 contains 14 residues. Trimming cost V 1 base and J 4 bases, with 10 bases left between them. Germline-derived CDR1 and CDR2 are MNHEY and SMNVEV (reference sequence). The CDR3 DNA reads TGTGCCAGCAGTTTATACACCAGAGGAGAGACCCAGTACTTC. Amino acids: CASSLYTRGETQYF.

The gene calls are TRBV5-6 and TRBJ2-5; the D gene is possibly TRBD2 (6 bases). CDR3 length equals 13 residues. The ends were cut back, 4 bases at V and 8 bases at J, with 15 bases in the middle. Looked up from germline, CDR1 is SGHDT and CDR2 is YYEEEE. CDR3 loop: CASSQVGGHTQYF. The CDR3 DNA reads TGTGCCAGCAGCCAAGTTGGAGGGCACACCCAGTACTTC.

The chain combines TRBV27 with TRBJ1-1, with 8 bases that match TRBD1. This CDR3 is 13 amino acids long. Looked up from germline, CDR1 is MNHEY and CDR2 is SMNVEV (reference sequence). V shed 2 bases and J 4 bases; nucleotides not matched to a gene: 0. The CDR3 here is CASSLDRGTEAFF. In nucleotides, the CDR3 is TGTGCCAGCAGTTTAGACAGGGGCACTGAAGCTTTCTTT.

This chain joins TRBV6-1 and TRBJ1-4; D gene ambiguous. Germline loops: CDR1 MNHNS, CDR2 SASEGT. The V gene lost 5 bases and the J gene lost 6 bases, with 13 bases spanning the gap. This CDR3 region has 14 residues. The CDR3 reads CASSRHPRDEKLFF. CDR3 nucleotides: TGTGCCAGCAGTCGACACCCGAGGGATGAAAAACTGTTTTTT.

The chain is built from TRBV19 and TRBJ1-2, with D unresolved. CDR1 is LNHDA and CDR2 is SQIVND in the germline V gene (reference sequence). There are 12 residues in the CDR3. Trimming removed 3 bases from V and 8 bases from J, with 10 bases in between. The CDR3 sequence: CASSIAALGYTF. The CDR3 DNA sequence: TGTGCCAGTAGTATTGCCGCGTTGGGCTACACCTTC. Filled out from reference TRBV19 and TRBJ1-2, the complete variable domain reads DGGITQSPKYLFRKEGQNVTLSCEQNLNHDAMYWYRQDPGQGLRLIYYSQIVNDFQKGDIAEGYSVSREKKESFPLTVTSAQKNPTAFYLCASSIAALGYTFGSGTRLTVV.